A single sample gave rise to the 24 T cell receptor beta chains below, sequenced in a study of beta chain features in type 1 diabetes. The study reverse transcribed the entire isolated RNA, so it sequenced expressed TCRB transcripts. This table comes from immunoSEQ multiplex PCR, and its TCRdb copy is limited to in-frame clones, with some not included. The repertoire holds under 350,000 clones, around 24% seen once, with roughly 0.011% in the top ten. Study results and limitations: In all four CD4+ subsets, TCRB CDR3 length was significantly, moderately reduced in type 1 diabetes.

Their antigens are not known. The sequencing input was naive CD4+ T cells from blood. The origin of the receptors is a woman in her 30s with type 1 diabetes.

The chain recombines TRBV5-4 with TRBJ2-7; 8 bases map to TRBD1. The V and J ends lost 3 bases and 3 bases, in that order; junction bases with no gene match: 8. Germline CDR1 SGHNT, CDR2 YYREEE (reference sequence). CDR3 size: 15 residues. In nucleotides, the CDR3 is TGTGCCAGCAGCTCTCGAGGACAGGGAAACTACGAGCAGTACTTC. It encodes CASSSRGQGNYEQYF.

The genes are TRBV30 and TRBJ1-1; D is unresolved. CDR1 is GTSNPN, CDR2 SVGIG, per germline (reference sequence). This CDR3 has 14 residues. V lost 1 base and J lost 1, with 10 bases in between. CDR3 coding DNA: TGTGCCTGGAGTGCCGGACTGGCGAACACTGAAGCTTTCTTT. Translating it yields CAWSAGLANTEAFF.

This clone turned up a few times. The CDR3 loop reads CASSTGEQPQHF. The CDR3 DNA sequence: TGTGCCAGTAGCACAGGGGAACAGCCCCAGCATTTT. The J gene is TRBJ1-5, the V gene TRBV19; 7 nucleotides match TRBD1. This CDR3 region has 12 residues. V lost 6 bases and J lost 7; bases outside the gene matches: 3. Looked up from germline, CDR1 is LNHDA and CDR2 is SQIVND (reference sequence).

This clone was seen only a few times. This chain's CDR3 is CSVEGGSGRSTDTQYF. The CDR3 DNA follows: TGCAGCGTTGAAGGAGGCAGCGGGAGAAGCACAGATACGCAGTATTTT. The chain links TRBV29-1 to TRBJ2-3, with TRBD2 matching 8 bases. CDR3 length equals 16 residues. The junction had 6 bases not matched to a gene; V was cut back by 1 base and J by 0 bases. The V gene's germline CDR1 is SQVTM and CDR2 ANQGSEA.

The sample holds a few counts of this clone. The rearrangement uses TRBV5-1 and TRBJ2-7, with D possibly being TRBD2 (5 bases). This CDR3 has 13 amino acids. CDR1 SGHRS and CDR2 YFSETQ come from the germline V gene. Trimming stripped 4 bases from V and 1 base from J, with 9 bases between. The CDR3 reads CASSPAGSYEQYF. DNA of the CDR3: TGCGCCAGCAGCCCCGCGGGTTCCTACGAGCAGTACTTC.

This clone was seen more than once but under ten times. The chain links TRBV29-1 to TRBJ2-1, with TRBD1 identical over 11 bases. Germline trimming cut 4 bases from V and 4 bases from J; bases unmatched to any gene: 6. The CDR3 has 15 amino acids. Germline CDR1 is SQVTM and CDR2 is ANQGSEA. CDR3 nucleotide sequence: TGCAGCGTTGCATTCGGGACAGGGGGTTACAATGAGCAGTTCTTC. This gives the protein CSVAFGTGGYNEQFF.

This clone was counted once. The sample has other DNA sequences that encode this CDR3 too. This chain connects TRBV5-1 to TRBJ2-5, with a weak D call TRBD2 (5 bases). Germline CDR1 SGHRS, CDR2 YFSETQ. V lost 0 bases to trimming and J lost 2 bases, with 8 bases between them. This CDR3 region has 14 residues. CDR3 DNA: TGCGCCAGCAGCTTGGGGCTAGCTCAAGAGACCCAGTACTTC. Protein product: CASSLGLAQETQYF.

This chain uses TRBV14 with TRBJ1-2; the match to TRBD1 covers 8 bases. Losses at the gene ends were 3 bases for V and 3 bases for J; bases not matched to a gene: 3. The CDR3 is made up of 14 amino acids. From germline, CDR1 is SGHDN and CDR2 FVKESK. The CDR3 here is CASSQEQGDYGYTF. CDR3 DNA: TGTGCCAGCAGCCAGGAACAGGGGGACTATGGCTACACCTTC.

This clone showed up just a few times. J is TRBJ2-5 and V is TRBV15; a possible D gene is TRBD1 (7 bases). This CDR3 is 15 amino acids long. Between the trimmed V and J ends, which lost 1 base and 5 bases, there was a span of 14 bases. The germline CDR1 and CDR2 sequences are LNHNV and YYDKDF (reference sequence). In DNA, the CDR3 is TGTGCCACCAGCAGAGCCCCAGGGGGGTTTGAGACCCAGTACTTC. This sequence encodes CATSRAPGGFETQYF. The full variable domain, its missing parts supplied by reference TRBV15 and TRBJ2-5, is DAMVIQNPRYQVTQFGKPVTLSCSQTLNHNVMYWYQQKSSQAPKLLFHYYDKDFNNEADTPDNFQSRRPNTSFCFLDIRSPGLGDTAMYLCATSRAPGGFETQYFGPGTRLLVL.

This clone was seen only a few times. This chain uses TRBV7-8 with TRBJ2-1; D uncertain. Trimming pared 0 bases from V and 4 bases from J, leaving 10 bases between. Germline loops: CDR1 SGHVS, CDR2 FQNEAQ. CDR3 size: 15 residues. In DNA form, the CDR3 reads TGTGCCAGCAGCTTAGCTAGCACGGCTTACAATGAGCAGTTCTTC. It translates to CASSLASTAYNEQFF.

The chain is built from TRBV7-9 and TRBJ2-5; no clear D gene. In germline, CDR1 is SEHNR, CDR2 FQNEAQ (reference sequence). V shed 1 base and J shed 5 bases, with 8 bases lying between them. The CDR3 has 13 residues. The CDR3: CASSLVPGETQYF. In DNA form, the CDR3 reads TGTGCCAGCAGCTTAGTACCCGGGGAGACCCAGTACTTC.

The gene calls are TRBV28 and TRBJ2-1; 10 bases are a match to TRBD2. This CDR3 comprises 17 residues. In germline, CDR1 is MDHEN, CDR2 SYDVKM. The trim removed 3 bases at V and 5 bases at J, leaving 10 bases unmatched. The CDR3 sequence: CASSFPIAGGNHNEQFF. CDR3 DNA: TGTGCCAGCAGTTTTCCCATAGCGGGAGGCAACCACAATGAGCAGTTCTTC.

The V gene is TRBV29-1, the J gene TRBJ2-5; D is possibly TRBD2 (5 bases). Looked up from germline, CDR1 is SQVTM and CDR2 is ANQGSEA. The V end lost 5 bases, the J end lost 0 bases, and 16 bases lay between the germline ends. The CDR3 spans 15 residues. CDR3 sequence reads: CSVSEGASDQETQYF. CDR3 bases: TGCAGCGTTTCCGAGGGAGCTTCGGACCAAGAGACCCAGTACTTC.

The rearrangement links TRBV27 to TRBJ2-1; D is unresolved. The length of the CDR3 is 14 residues. From germline, CDR1 is MNHEY and CDR2 SMNVEV (reference sequence). V was cut by 3 bases and J by 2 bases, with 8 bases left in between. The CDR3 loop is CASSLQATYNEQFF. The CDR3 DNA follows: TGTGCCAGCAGTTTGCAAGCAACCTACAATGAGCAGTTCTTC.

CDR3 residues: CASSLQKNTGELFF. The CDR3 DNA sequence: TGTGCCAGCAGCTTACAGAAGAACACCGGGGAGCTGTTTTTT. This sequence joins TRBV5-4 and TRBJ2-2; D remains unclear. This CDR3 has 14 residues. Trimming took 2 bases from V and 1 from J, leaving 6 bases between them. The germline V gene encodes CDR1 SGHNT and CDR2 YYREEE (reference sequence).

This clone showed up just a few times. This chain joins TRBV29-1 and TRBJ2-5; 7 bases agree with TRBD1. CDR3 length: 12 amino acids. V lost 5 bases to trimming and J lost 2 bases; unmatched junction nucleotides: 2. In germline, CDR1 is SQVTM, CDR2 ANQGSEA. As DNA, the CDR3 is TGCAGCGTTACAGGGGCGCAAGAGACCCAGTACTTC. Protein product: CSVTGAQETQYF.

The chain combines TRBV27 with TRBJ2-6, with D possibly TRBD2 on 5 matching bases. Germline V gives CDR1 MNHEY, CDR2 SMNVEV (reference sequence). This CDR3 comprises 15 residues. The germline V and J ends were trimmed by 6 bases and 1 base, with 10 bases remaining between them. The CDR3, as DNA: TGTGCCAGCAGGTGGTCGGGGTCTGGGGCCAACGTCCTGACTTTC. It codes for CASRWSGSGANVLTF.

V usage is TRBV29-1 and J usage is TRBJ1-1, with a tentative D call TRBD1 (6 bases). The CDR3 is made up of 13 amino acids. The V and J ends lost 4 bases and 0 bases respectively, with 9 bases between them. Germline V gene lookup returns CDR1 SQVTM and CDR2 ANQGSEA. This chain's CDR3 is CSVGGQLNTEAFF. CDR3 sequence (DNA): TGCAGCGTTGGAGGACAGTTGAACACTGAAGCTTTCTTT.

The CDR3 DNA is TGTGCCAGCAGCTTAGATGACGCAGGGGGCAGCTATGGCTACACCTTC. Translated, it gives CASSLDDAGGSYGYTF. The chain uses TRBV13 and TRBJ1-2; 8 positions agree with TRBD1. With V trimmed by 1 base and J by 4 bases, 8 bases remained unmatched. This CDR3 has 16 amino acids. The V gene's germline CDR1 is PRHDT and CDR2 FYEKMQ (reference sequence).

The V gene is TRBV7-8, the J gene TRBJ1-1; maybe TRBD1 (6 bases). Germline V gene data show CDR1 as SGHVS and CDR2 as FQNEAQ. The V end was cut by 1 base, the J end by 4 bases, with 13 bases between. The CDR3 extends over 15 amino acids. This CDR3 is CASSLGVGAATEAFF. The CDR3 DNA reads TGTGCCAGCAGCTTAGGGGTGGGGGCGGCCACTGAAGCTTTCTTT.

This clone has more than one count but fewer than ten. The chain links TRBV30 to TRBJ2-2, with 7 bases identical to TRBD2. V was clipped by 0 bases and J by 6 bases; unmatched bases: 7. This CDR3 has 15 residues. CDR1 and CDR2 (germline): GTSNPN, SVGIG (reference sequence). The CDR3 here is CAWSVHGGSAGELFF. The CDR3 bases are TGTGCCTGGAGTGTACACGGCGGGAGCGCCGGGGAGCTGTTTTTT.

As regards this clone: The sample holds other DNA sequences that translate to the same CDR3. The J gene is TRBJ1-1, the V gene TRBV30; no firm D call. Trimming pared 2 bases from V and 0 bases from J, leaving 7 bases between. CDR3 length: 13 residues. The V gene's germline CDR1 is GTSNPN and CDR2 SVGIG (reference sequence). The CDR3 DNA follows: TGTGCCTGGAGTCCACAGATGAACACTGAAGCTTTCTTT. Protein sequence: CAWSPQMNTEAFF.

Details on this clone: One end of the junction fails to match germline, which may point to a read error. The CDR3 sequence is CASSLGLAENAQFF. For the CDR3, the DNA is TGTGCCAGCAGCTTAGGCCTAGCGGAGAATGCGCAGTTCTTC. This chain connects TRBV7-3 to TRBJ2-1, with 7 bases lining up with TRBD2. CDR1 SGHTA and CDR2 FQGTGA come from the germline V gene. The CDR3 extends over 14 amino acids.

This chain connects TRBV19 to TRBJ2-1, with no clear D. Deletions cut 7 bases from V and 5 bases from J, with 12 bases between. CDR1 is LNHDA and CDR2 is SQIVND in the germline V gene (reference sequence). There are 13 residues in the CDR3. The CDR3 nucleotides are TGTGCCAGTAATCCTCCAGATAACAATGAGCAGTTCTTC. Translating gives CASNPPDNNEQFF.